This T cell receptor beta chain was profiled in a study of T cell repertoires in cytomegalovirus infection. Points on this clonotype: Its antigen remains unidentified.

TCRdb reanalysed the reads using MiXCR and keeps one entry per CDR3 protein. Counted here are 100,000 to 150,000 distinct CDR3 sequences, over 30% occurring once; the ten biggest clones make up under 65%. The CDR3 length is 16 residues. Germline V gene lookup returns CDR1 SGDLS and CDR2 YYNGEE. The V end lost 3 bases, the J end lost 8 bases, and 21 bases lay between the germline ends. The receptor's source is a human donor in good health (CMV status not recorded). Some clones in this sample may be carry-over from other donors' samples. This rearrangement joins TRBV9 to TRBJ2-1; maybe TRBD2 (6 bases). The sample in question was CD8+ T cells from cultured PBMCs, obtained from culture after CMV antigen stimulation. CDR3 nucleotides: TGTGCCAGCAGCGAGGACCCGGGGCATCCGGGAGATGAGCAGTTCTTC. Its translation is CASSEDPGHPGDEQFF.